This is a list of T cell receptor beta chains from one sample in a study of response to subunit inactivated influenza vaccine. TCRdb redid the calling of the RT-PCR reads with MiXCR, one entry per CDR3 protein. The sample has about 700,000 distinct CDR3 sequences, about 15% seen once. The sample here was PBMCs from blood, taken approximately 13 days after vaccination. All receptors derive from a man between 45 and 60 years old who received an inactivated influenza vaccine. Each CDR3 is given with its conserved first and last residue. The order of the fields is D gene, CDR3 length, V gene, clone size, J gene, CDR3 DNA, CDR3 protein. A D gene is named only where the DNA matches it firmly. Clone size is shown for a subset of rows, as once, few, many or a class of expanded clone.

D gene: -; CDR3 length: 13; V gene: TRBV4-3; clone size: few; J gene: TRBJ2-3; CDR3 DNA: TGCGCCAGCAGCCAACGGAAAGCAGATACGCAGTATTTT; CDR3 protein: CASSQRKADTQYF
D gene: -; CDR3 length: 13; V gene: TRBV9; clone size: -; J gene: TRBJ1-1; CDR3 DNA: TGTGCCAGCAGTGGAAATTCGCCCCGTGAAGCTTTCTTT; CDR3 protein: CASSGNSPREAFF
D gene: TRBD2; CDR3 length: 13; V gene: TRBV20-1; clone size: -; J gene: TRBJ2-3; CDR3 DNA: TGCAGTGCTAGTAGAGGGAGGGAAGATACGCAGTATTTT; CDR3 protein: CSASRGREDTQYF
D gene: -; CDR3 length: 12; V gene: TRBV30; clone size: -; J gene: TRBJ2-5; CDR3 DNA: TGTGCCTGGAGTCCAGGGACAGAGACCCAGTACTTC; CDR3 protein: CAWSPGTETQYF
D gene: TRBD1; CDR3 length: 19; V gene: TRBV18; clone size: few; J gene: TRBJ2-1; CDR3 DNA: TGTGCCAGCTCACCACCGGTAAACCGGGACAGTTCCACCTACAATGAGCAGTTCTTC; CDR3 protein: CASSPPVNRDSSTYNEQFF
D gene: -; CDR3 length: 12; V gene: TRBV30; clone size: few; J gene: TRBJ1-4; CDR3 DNA: TGTGCCTGGAGTGACAAAGCCGGAAAACTGTTTTTT; CDR3 protein: CAWSDKAGKLFF
D gene: -; CDR3 length: 11; V gene: TRBV12-3/TRBV12-4; clone size: -; J gene: TRBJ1-2; CDR3 DNA: TGTGCCAGCAGGCGGGGCGCGGGCTACACCTTC; CDR3 protein: CASRRGAGYTF
D gene: TRBD2; CDR3 length: 16; V gene: TRBV3-1; clone size: -; J gene: TRBJ2-7; CDR3 DNA: TGTGCCAGCAGCCAAGATTGGCTAGCGGCAACCTACGAGCAGTACTTC; CDR3 protein: CASSQDWLAATYEQYF
D gene: -; CDR3 length: 12; V gene: TRBV6-5; clone size: few; J gene: TRBJ1-2; CDR3 DNA: TGTGCCAGCAGCCGCAGGGTTGGTGGCTACACCTTC; CDR3 protein: CASSRRVGGYTF
D gene: TRBD2; CDR3 length: 12; V gene: TRBV2; clone size: -; J gene: TRBJ2-5; CDR3 DNA: TGTGCCAGCAGTGGACTAGCGAAGACCCAGTACTTC; CDR3 protein: CASSGLAKTQYF
D gene: -; CDR3 length: 14; V gene: TRBV20-1; clone size: few; J gene: TRBJ1-4; CDR3 DNA: TGCAGTGCCCTGCTGGTGGGGGGAAATGAAAAACTGTTTTTT; CDR3 protein: CSALLVGGNEKLFF
D gene: -; CDR3 length: 14; V gene: TRBV7-2; clone size: -; J gene: TRBJ2-5; CDR3 DNA: TGTGCCAGCAGCGCTTCCGGTACCCAAGAGACCCAGTACTTC; CDR3 protein: CASSASGTQETQYF
D gene: TRBD2; CDR3 length: 13; V gene: TRBV20-1; clone size: few; J gene: TRBJ2-5; CDR3 DNA: TGCAGTGCTAGACAGGGAGGGAAAGAGACCCAGTACTTC; CDR3 protein: CSARQGGKETQYF
D gene: TRBD2; CDR3 length: 17; V gene: TRBV12-3/TRBV12-4; clone size: few; J gene: TRBJ2-1; CDR3 DNA: TGTGCCAGCAGTTTAGGGCTAGCGGGGATTTCAATCAATGAGCAGTTCTTC; CDR3 protein: CASSLGLAGISINEQFF
D gene: -; CDR3 length: 11; V gene: TRBV20-1; clone size: -; J gene: TRBJ1-1; CDR3 DNA: TGCAGTGCTATCGGGTACACTGAAGCTTTCTTT; CDR3 protein: CSAIGYTEAFF
D gene: TRBD1; CDR3 length: 16; V gene: TRBV4-2; clone size: -; J gene: TRBJ1-5; CDR3 DNA: TGTGCCAGCAGCCACGGGACAGGGCGGACCAATCAGCCCCAGCATTTT; CDR3 protein: CASSHGTGRTNQPQHF
D gene: TRBD2; CDR3 length: 14; V gene: TRBV20-1; clone size: -; J gene: TRBJ2-7; CDR3 DNA: TGCAGTGCTAGTCCCCTAGCGGGATATCACGAGCAGTACTTC; CDR3 protein: CSASPLAGYHEQYF
D gene: -; CDR3 length: 12; V gene: TRBV7-2; clone size: many; J gene: TRBJ2-1; CDR3 DNA: TGTGCCAGCAGCTTACTCTATAATGAGCAGTTCTTC; CDR3 protein: CASSLLYNEQFF
D gene: -; CDR3 length: 12; V gene: TRBV12-3/TRBV12-4; clone size: -; J gene: TRBJ2-1; CDR3 DNA: TGTGCCAGCAGTTTAACTAGAACTGAGCAGTTCTTC; CDR3 protein: CASSLTRTEQFF
D gene: TRBD1; CDR3 length: 15; V gene: TRBV5-5; clone size: -; J gene: TRBJ1-1; CDR3 DNA: TGTGCCAGCAGCTTGGCCATGGACAGGTTCACTGAAGCTTTCTTT; CDR3 protein: CASSLAMDRFTEAFF
D gene: TRBD1; CDR3 length: 16; V gene: TRBV5-1; clone size: few; J gene: TRBJ1-1; CDR3 DNA: TGCGCCAGCAGCCATTGGGGACAGGAGATGGACACTGAAGCTTTCTTT; CDR3 protein: CASSHWGQEMDTEAFF
D gene: -; CDR3 length: 13; V gene: TRBV30; clone size: few; J gene: TRBJ1-2; CDR3 DNA: TGTGCCTCGAGGGCGGAAGCTAGCTATGGCTACACCTTC; CDR3 protein: CASRAEASYGYTF
D gene: -; CDR3 length: 15; V gene: TRBV2; clone size: few; J gene: TRBJ2-1; CDR3 DNA: TGTGCCAGCACCCACCTTGGTGGACGGGTAAATGAGCAGTTCTTC; CDR3 protein: CASTHLGGRVNEQFF
D gene: TRBD1; CDR3 length: 15; V gene: TRBV10-3; clone size: -; J gene: TRBJ2-2; CDR3 DNA: TGTGCCATCAGTGGAGAGGGGGCCCCCACCGGGGAGCTGTTTTTT; CDR3 protein: CAISGEGAPTGELFF
D gene: TRBD2; CDR3 length: 16; V gene: TRBV24-1; clone size: -; J gene: TRBJ2-1; CDR3 DNA: TGTGCCACCAGTGAACCGGGACTAGCGGAGCACAATGAGCAGTTCTTC; CDR3 protein: CATSEPGLAEHNEQFF
D gene: -; CDR3 length: 16; V gene: TRBV29-1; clone size: -; J gene: TRBJ2-1; CDR3 DNA: TGCAGCGTTGAACCACGCGGGGGACAGAACTACAATGAGCAGTTCTTC; CDR3 protein: CSVEPRGGQNYNEQFF
D gene: TRBD2; CDR3 length: 17; V gene: TRBV6-2/TRBV6-3; clone size: -; J gene: TRBJ2-3; CDR3 DNA: TGTGCCAGCAGCCTTCTTCTTCTAGCGGGGGGTCTGGATACGCAGTATTTT; CDR3 protein: CASSLLLLAGGLDTQYF
D gene: -; CDR3 length: 16; V gene: TRBV4-1; clone size: few; J gene: TRBJ1-4; CDR3 DNA: TGCGCCAGCAGCCAAGTCCGGGAAAGAACTAATGAAAAACTGTTTTTT; CDR3 protein: CASSQVRERTNEKLFF
D gene: -; CDR3 length: 13; V gene: TRBV2; clone size: -; J gene: TRBJ2-7; CDR3 DNA: TGTGCCAGCAGTGTTCAGGGGAGGTACGAGCAGTACTTC; CDR3 protein: CASSVQGRYEQYF
D gene: TRBD2; CDR3 length: 14; V gene: TRBV3-1; clone size: few; J gene: TRBJ2-7; CDR3 DNA: TGTGCCAGCAGCCAGGGAGGGGCTATCGACGAGCAGTACTTC; CDR3 protein: CASSQGGAIDEQYF
D gene: TRBD1; CDR3 length: 11; V gene: TRBV2; clone size: -; J gene: TRBJ2-7; CDR3 DNA: TGTGCCAGCAGAGGACAGGGAAGGCAGTACTTC; CDR3 protein: CASRGQGRQYF
D gene: TRBD2; CDR3 length: 16; V gene: TRBV15; clone size: -; J gene: TRBJ2-1; CDR3 DNA: TGTGCCACCAGCAGAGTAAGACTAGCGGGGTCAGATGAGCAGTTCTTC; CDR3 protein: CATSRVRLAGSDEQFF
D gene: -; CDR3 length: 14; V gene: TRBV20-1; clone size: few; J gene: TRBJ1-5; CDR3 DNA: TGCAGTGCTAGTCGAATAGCTCCGGATCAGCCCCAGCATTTT; CDR3 protein: CSASRIAPDQPQHF
D gene: -; CDR3 length: 16; V gene: TRBV7-9; clone size: few; J gene: TRBJ1-1; CDR3 DNA: TGTGCCAGCAGCTTAGAAGGGGTCAGGATGGGCACTGAAGCTTTCTTT; CDR3 protein: CASSLEGVRMGTEAFF
D gene: TRBD1; CDR3 length: 12; V gene: TRBV30; clone size: few; J gene: TRBJ1-2; CDR3 DNA: TGTGCCTGGAGTACAGGGGCTCATGGCTACACCTTC; CDR3 protein: CAWSTGAHGYTF
D gene: TRBD1; CDR3 length: 14; V gene: TRBV27; clone size: few; J gene: TRBJ2-7; CDR3 DNA: TGTGCCAGCACCTTCGGGACAGGGGGAAACGAGCAGTACTTC; CDR3 protein: CASTFGTGGNEQYF